What follows are 26 T cell receptor beta chains derived from one specimen sequenced in a study of blood T cells in healthy people across ages. Alongside a J-beta primer mix, a sample-barcoded 5' primer served in a second PCR lasting about 7 to 12 cycles. TCRdb ran MiXCR on the 5' RACE reads and lists one entry per CDR3 protein. The sample includes 1.5 million to 1.9 million distinct CDR3 sequences, approximately 43% seen only once; the top ten take more than 4%. Sequencing was carried out using blood. These receptors were collected from a woman younger than 35 in good health.

This clonotype turned up a few times. This chain uses TRBV12-3 or TRBV12-4 with TRBJ2-3, with no clear D. The CDR3 is 11 amino acids. V dropped 7 bases and J dropped 5 bases, with 7 bases sitting between them. CDR3 nucleotide sequence: TGTGCCAGCACCTCCCTAGATACGCAGTATTTT. Translation gives CASTSLDTQYF.

This clonotype is a singleton in its sample. V usage is TRBV13 and J usage is TRBJ1-1; D gene uncertain. Trimming took 5 bases from V and 9 from J, leaving 13 bases between them. The CDR3 length is 12 residues. Germline CDR1 PRHDT, CDR2 FYEKMQ (reference sequence). The DNA of the CDR3 is TGTGCCAGCAGCGCTCAGTCCCCAAAAGCTTTCTTT. Its protein product is CASSAQSPKAFF.

Many counts were recorded for this clonotype. The chain joins TRBV4-3 to TRBJ2-6; the match to TRBD1 covers 7 bases. The V gene end was trimmed by 1 base and the J gene end by 0 bases; junction bases not matched to a gene: 0. Germline values: CDR1 LGHNA, CDR2 YSLEER. CDR3 length: 16 amino acids. In DNA, the CDR3 is TGCGCCAGCAGCCAAGCAGGGGGCTCTGGGGCCAACGTCCTGACTTTC. Amino acid sequence: CASSQAGGSGANVLTF.

The chain has TRBV5-1 and TRBJ2-3, with D possibly TRBD1 on 6 matching bases. The CDR3 length is 15 residues. Germline V CDR1 and CDR2: SGHRS, YFSETQ. V lost 0 bases and J lost 4, with 12 bases in between. In DNA form, the CDR3 reads TGCGCCAGCAGCTTGGCCCGAGGGGGTTCAGATACGCAGTATTTT. Translating it yields CASSLARGGSDTQYF.

A single count supports this clonotype. The rearrangement uses TRBV7-2 and TRBJ2-3, with 12 bases identical to TRBD2. After removal of 5 bases from V and 5 bases from J, the junction contained 14 bases not matched to a gene. This CDR3 spans 18 amino acids. The germline V gene has CDR1 SGHTA and CDR2 FQGNSA. The CDR3 nucleotides are TGTGCCAGCAGCCGGTCCCCTGGGGCTAGCGGGAGGGTAGATACGCAGTATTTT. This encodes CASSRSPGASGRVDTQYF.

A few counts support this clonotype. The chain links TRBV15 to TRBJ2-3; D gene uncertain. V was shortened by 1 base and J by 2 bases, with 7 bases between the two germline ends. From germline, CDR1 is LNHNV and CDR2 YYDKDF (reference sequence). The CDR3 is 14 residues long. The CDR3 nucleotides are TGTGCCACCAGCAGAGGTGGAGACACAGATACGCAGTATTTT. It codes for CATSRGGDTDTQYF.

The chain couples TRBV20-1 to TRBJ1-2, with D unclear. CDR1 is DFQATT, CDR2 SNEGSKA, per germline (reference sequence). CDR3 length: 15 residues. The V end lost 1 base, the J end lost 2 bases, and 14 bases lay between the germline ends. The CDR3 spells CSARAEGNINYGYTF. CDR3 DNA sequence: TGCAGTGCTAGAGCTGAAGGAAACATAAACTATGGCTACACCTTC.

This clonotype has just a few counts. The rearrangement uses TRBV28 and TRBJ1-2; D remains unclear. Germline V lookup: CDR1 MDHEN, CDR2 SYDVKM. The CDR3 has 13 amino acids. The V gene lost 4 bases and the J gene lost 1 base, with 7 bases spanning the gap. CDR3 coding DNA: TGTGCCAGCAGTTCGTGGGGTAACTATGGCTACACCTTC. Protein product: CASSSWGNYGYTF.

The CDR3 DNA reads TGTGCCAGCAGCATAGTAGGGTTCTACAATGAGCAGTTCTTC. Translated, it gives CASSIVGFYNEQFF. The chain recombines TRBV13 with TRBJ2-1; no definite D call. This CDR3 region has 14 residues. Germline values: CDR1 PRHDT, CDR2 FYEKMQ (reference sequence). Trimming pared 5 bases from V and 3 bases from J, leaving 11 bases between.

This chain's CDR3 is CASSNTAMAGTEAFF. The CDR3 coding sequence is TGTGCCAGCAGCAATACCGCAATGGCAGGGACTGAAGCTTTCTTT. The chain has TRBV7-2 and TRBJ1-1, with a possible D match to TRBD1 (5 bases). CDR3 length: 15 amino acids. CDR1 is SGHTA and CDR2 is FQGNSA in the germline V gene. V shed 5 bases and J shed 5 bases, with 18 bases lying between them.

The genes are TRBV6-5 and TRBJ2-4; 8 nucleotides agree with TRBD2. The CDR3 has 16 amino acids. The V gene's germline CDR1 is MNHEY and CDR2 SVGAGI. V shed 5 bases and J 13 bases; nucleotides not matched to a gene: 19. CDR3 coding DNA: TGTGCCAGCAGTCCCCTCTTCGCGGGAGGAATCAGTGAGCAGTACTTC. Amino acid sequence: CASSPLFAGGISEQYF.

The chain employs TRBV27 and TRBJ1-2; 7 nucleotides line up with TRBD1. V lost 6 bases, J lost 4 bases, and 11 bases stayed unmatched. The germline V gene has CDR1 MNHEY and CDR2 SMNVEV (reference sequence). The CDR3 sequence is 15 residues long. The CDR3 sequence: CASSKIQGLGYGYTF. CDR3 coding DNA: TGTGCCAGCAGCAAAATACAGGGGTTGGGCTATGGCTACACCTTC.

The chain employs TRBV7-9 and TRBJ2-3, with TRBD1 as a possible D gene (6 bases). The V end was cut by 1 base, the J end by 2 bases, with 10 bases between. The CDR3 has 15 amino acids. Germline assignment: CDR1 SEHNR and CDR2 FQNEAQ (reference sequence). CDR3: CASSLDRAFTDTQYF. The CDR3 region has the DNA TGTGCCAGCAGCTTAGACAGGGCGTTCACAGATACGCAGTATTTT.

This clonotype was counted ten times or more. This rearrangement joins TRBV20-1 to TRBJ2-3, with 8 nucleotides matching TRBD1. J lost 3 bases, V lost 2 bases, and 7 bases had no gene match. CDR3 length: 15 amino acids. Germline V gene lookup returns CDR1 DFQATT and CDR2 SNEGSKA (reference sequence). The CDR3 reads CSARRNRGFTDTQYF. DNA of the CDR3: TGCAGTGCTAGACGGAACAGGGGGTTTACAGATACGCAGTATTTT.

Points on this clonotype: An end of the junction does not agree with germline; a read error may underlie this. This chain joins TRBV7-9 and TRBJ2-3; D perhaps matches TRBD2 (6 bases). Germline loops: CDR1 SEHNR, CDR2 FQNEAQ (reference sequence). This CDR3 has 14 residues. The CDR3 loop reads CSSSLVLAPDTQYF. CDR3 nucleotides: TGTTCCAGCAGCTTAGTACTAGCTCCAGATACGCAGTATTTT. Combining the CDR3 with reference TRBV7-9 and TRBJ2-3 gives the whole variable domain DTGVSQNPRHKITKRGQNVTFRCDPISEHNRLYWYRQTLGQGPEFLTYFQNEAQLEKSRLLSDRFSAERPKGSFSTLEIQRTEQGDSAMYLCSSSLVLAPDTQYFGPGTRLTVL.

This rearrangement joins TRBV29-1 to TRBJ1-1; possible D gene TRBD1, 6 bases. V lost 8 bases to trimming and J lost 1 base, with 17 bases between them. The CDR3 length is 14 residues. Per germline, CDR1 SQVTM and CDR2 ANQGSEA. The CDR3 reads CSFSWGAPNTEAFF. Here the CDR3 DNA reads TGCAGCTTCTCGTGGGGGGCGCCGAACACTGAAGCTTTCTTT.

The V and J genes are TRBV4-1 and TRBJ2-5; tentatively, D is TRBD1 or TRBD2 (5 bases each). With 0 bases removed from V and 5 bases from J, the gap between germline ends came to 16 bases. The V gene's germline CDR1 is MGHRA and CDR2 YSYEKL. This CDR3 is built from 16 residues. DNA for the CDR3: TGCGCCAGCAGCCAAGATTTAGGGGTATGGGAGGAGACCCAGTACTTC. As protein: CASSQDLGVWEETQYF.

This clonotype was picked up many times. The rearrangement links TRBV29-1 to TRBJ2-7; TRBD1 aligns across 8 bases. Unmatched junction bases numbered 5, after V lost 8 bases and J lost 2 bases. This CDR3 has 12 amino acids. From germline, CDR1 is SQVTM and CDR2 ANQGSEA. The CDR3 DNA is TGCAGCATCCGGACAGGGCCCTACGAGCAGTACTTC. It codes for CSIRTGPYEQYF.

This clonotype has ten or more counts. The CDR3 sequence: CASSLKLLVYEQYF. The CDR3 DNA follows: TGTGCCAGCAGTTTAAAACTTCTTGTTTACGAGCAGTACTTC. The J gene is TRBJ2-7, the V gene TRBV12-3 or TRBV12-4; no clear D. This CDR3 has 14 residues. V lost 2 bases to trimming and J lost 4 bases, with 12 bases between them.

The rearrangement links TRBV10-3 to TRBJ2-5; no firm D call. The germline CDR1 and CDR2 sequences are ENHRY and SYGVKD. CDR3 length equals 15 residues. V was trimmed by 9 bases and J by 2 bases, leaving 19 bases between them. CDR3 DNA: TGTGCCATAGCCGGTGGGCCAACGGTTCAAGAGACCCAGTACTTC. Its protein is CAIAGGPTVQETQYF.

This clonotype has just a few counts. The genes are TRBV11-2 and TRBJ1-2, with D unresolved. CDR3 size: 13 residues. Trimming stripped 4 bases from V and 3 bases from J, with 9 bases between. The germline V gene encodes CDR1 SGHAT and CDR2 FQNNGV. DNA of the CDR3: TGTGCCAGCAGCTCCGGACTGGACTATGGCTACACCTTC. Protein product: CASSSGLDYGYTF. The whole variable domain, remainder taken from reference TRBV11-2 and TRBJ1-2, is EAGVAQSPRYKIIEKRQSVAFWCNPISGHATLYWYQQILGQGPKLLIQFQNNGVVDDSQLPKDRFSAERLKGVDSTLKIQPAKLEDSAVYLCASSSGLDYGYTFGSGTRLTVV.

V and J are TRBV6-5 and TRBJ2-2; a weak D match, TRBD1 (5 bases). CDR3 length: 13 amino acids. CDR1 and CDR2 from the germline V gene are MNHEY and SVGAGI. V was pared by 10 bases and J by 7 bases, with 16 bases between. The DNA of the CDR3 is TGTGCCACCACCCGCCAGGGTAACGGGGAGCTGTTTTTT. It encodes CATTRQGNGELFF.

This chain links TRBV7-2 with TRBJ2-1; 12 bases are a match to TRBD2. V shed 2 bases, J shed 2 bases, and the junction held 10 bases outside the gene matches. Germline CDR1 is SGHTA and CDR2 is FQGNSA. This CDR3 has 19 residues. The CDR3 nucleotides read TGTGCCAGCAGCTTAAGGCTAGCGGGGGGGAATAGGCCCTACAATGAGCAGTTCTTC. It is translated as CASSLRLAGGNRPYNEQFF.

There are a few counts of this clonotype. This sequence joins TRBV7-9 and TRBJ2-6, with 8 bases identical to TRBD1. This CDR3 is built from 17 residues. The germline V gene has CDR1 SEHNR and CDR2 FQNEAQ (reference sequence). The V segment lost 4 bases and the J segment 5 bases; nucleotides outside the gene matches: 10. The CDR3 loop reads CASSSNLQGAWANVLTF. In DNA form, the CDR3 reads TGTGCCAGCAGCTCGAACTTGCAGGGGGCCTGGGCCAACGTCCTGACTTTC.

In the case of this clonotype: A clone one base away is much larger, so this may be a read error. This chain joins TRBV12-3 or TRBV12-4 and TRBJ2-5, with D maybe TRBD1 (6 bases). This CDR3 region has 14 residues. With 3 bases removed from V and 4 bases from J, the gap between germline ends came to 12 bases. CDR3 region: CASSLGASRETQYF. Written as DNA, the CDR3 is TGTGCCAGCAGTTTGGGGGCATCCCGAGAGACCCAGTACTTC.

This clonotype has just a few counts. The chain carries TRBV24-1 and TRBJ1-1; D gene unclear. The CDR3 is 13 residues long. Germline CDR1 reads KGHDR; CDR2 reads SFDVKD. Trimming cost V 3 bases and J 6 bases, with 10 bases left between them. The CDR3 loop reads CATSDPSGAEAFF. Written as DNA, the CDR3 is TGTGCCACCAGTGATCCCTCTGGCGCTGAAGCTTTCTTT.